The subject of this entry is one T cell receptor (beta chain). The sample comes from a study of blood T cell repertoires in COVID-19. At the level of the study: Specimens from acute and convalescent COVID-19 originated in the United States, Italy and Spain. T cells, B-cell-depleted T cells, or PBMCs provided the cDNA or gDNA that served as material.

Self-reported history from a screening survey and questionnaire set each donor's cohort. Study processing details: Amplification with reference gene primers provided the estimates of nucleated cell counts. Libraries were prepared by immunoSEQ multiplex PCR; TCRdb keeps only in-frame clonotypes and omits some of them. V and J calls and clone size follow that table, whereas D and trimming were derived from the DNA. This sample carries roughly 150,000 clones, roughly 83% of them seen once, and the ten largest clones take roughly 5%. The receptor's source is a man in his sixties or seventies who had been exposed to COVID-19. Input material: PBMCs or T cells enriched from blood (not recorded which).

In nucleotides, the CDR3 is TGTGCCAGCAGAAGTTCGGGGAGTATATATGGCTACACCTTC. Encoded protein: CASRSSGSIYGYTF. This chain uses TRBV6-5 with TRBJ1-2, with D unclear. Trimming cost V 6 bases and J 5 bases, with 16 bases left between them. The CDR3 length is 14 residues. The germline V gene encodes CDR1 MNHEY and CDR2 SVGAGI.